These T cell receptor beta chains were read from a single sample in a study of T cell responses to AZD1222 COVID-19 vaccine. The table came from immunoSEQ multiplex PCR; TCRdb's copy has only in-frame clones and leaves some out. The repertoire holds fewer than 120,000 clones, with approximately 85% as singletons. The specimen was peripheral blood, collected on day 0 of AZD1222 vaccination. The receptors originated from an adult in good health. Both conserved end residues are part of each CDR3. The D gene is left open where the match is weak. Expanded clones get a size class; other rows say once, few or many, or leave the size out.

-,TRBV27,-,TRBJ1-1,CASSTLFNTEAFF,TGTGCCAGCAGTACGCTATTTAACACTGAAGCTTTCTTT
-,TRBV28,-,TRBJ1-2,CASRVSLNYGYTF,TGTGCCAGCAGGGTCAGCCTTAACTATGGCTACACCTTC
-,TRBV6-5,once,TRBJ1-6,CASSYSGGLNSPLHF,TGTGCCAGCAGTTACTCCGGGGGCCTGAATTCACCCCTCCACTTT
TRBD1,TRBV24-1,-,TRBJ2-7,CATSDYGDRGYYEQYF,TGTGCCACCAGTGATTACGGGGACAGGGGGTACTACGAGCAGTACTTC
-,TRBV19,-,TRBJ1-1,CASSMFGTGNTEAFF,TGTGCCAGTAGTATGTTTGGTACAGGAAACACTGAAGCTTTCTTT
-,TRBV20-1,-,TRBJ2-1,CSARSDNEQFF,TGCAGTGCTAGGTCGGACAATGAGCAGTTCTTC
-,TRBV6-5,-,TRBJ1-6,CASSYLDRNSPLHF,TGTGCCAGCAGTTACCTGGACCGTAATTCACCCCTCCACTTT
-,TRBV5-5,-,TRBJ2-1,CASSLDRNEQFF,TGTGCCAGCAGCTTGGACAGGAATGAGCAGTTCTTC
-,TRBV7-2,-,TRBJ2-7,CASSLVGVGSSYEQYF,TGTGCCAGCAGCTTAGTAGGGGTGGGAAGCTCCTACGAGCAGTACTTC
-,TRBV4-1,-,TRBJ1-3,CASSQFGNPSGNTIYF,TGCGCCAGCAGCCAATTCGGCAATCCCTCTGGAAACACCATATATTTT
TRBD2,TRBV4-1,-,TRBJ2-1,CASSQAGTSPPDEQFF,TGCGCCAGCAGCCAAGCAGGGACTAGCCCGCCCGATGAGCAGTTCTTC
TRBD1,TRBV3-1/TRBV3-2,-,TRBJ1-1,CASSPGTGGPMNTEAFF,TGTGCCAGCAGCCCAGGGACAGGGGGCCCAATGAACACTGAAGCTTTCTTT
-,TRBV19,-,TRBJ2-7,CASSPGTDYEQYF,TGTGCCAGTAGTCCCGGGACCGATTACGAGCAGTACTTC
-,TRBV28,-,TRBJ2-5,CASSFRQYQETQYF,TGTGCCAGCAGTTTTCGGCAGTACCAAGAGACCCAGTACTTC
TRBD2,TRBV7-6,-,TRBJ2-1,CASSLGATSGSYNEQFF,TGTGCCAGCAGCTTAGGGGCTACTAGCGGGAGCTACAATGAGCAGTTCTTC
-,TRBV15,medium-sized,TRBJ1-5,CATSVSGNQPQHF,TGTGCCACCAGCGTCAGTGGCAACCAGCCCCAGCATTTT
-,TRBV5-6,once,TRBJ1-1,CASSLGPGRKAFF,TGTGCCAGCAGCTTGGGGCCTGGACGGAAAGCTTTCTTT
-,TRBV4-1,once,TRBJ2-3,CASSQDLVAGSDTQYF,TGCGCCAGCAGCCAAGATCTGGTTGCAGGATCAGATACGCAGTATTTT
-,TRBV19,-,TRBJ2-1,CASSMGAGLSNEQFF,TGTGCCAGTAGTATGGGGGCGGGATTGAGCAATGAGCAGTTCTTC
TRBD1,TRBV9,-,TRBJ2-1,CASSARDRFEQFF,TGTGCCAGCAGCGCCAGGGACAGATTTGAGCAGTTCTTC
-,TRBV5-1,-,TRBJ1-1,CASSLGGARDAFF,TGCGCCAGCAGCTTGGGCGGGGCAAGGGATGCTTTCTTT
-,TRBV19,once,TRBJ2-1,CASRRSGLRNEQFF,TGTGCCAGTAGACGGTCAGGGTTACGCAATGAGCAGTTCTTC
-,TRBV9,-,TRBJ1-3,CASSLRGAGGNTIYF,TGTGCCAGCAGCTTACGAGGGGCGGGAGGAAACACCATATATTTT
TRBD1,TRBV24-1,-,TRBJ2-2,CATSSTGQVTGELFF,TGTGCCACAAGCTCCACGGGACAGGTCACCGGGGAGCTGTTTTTT
TRBD1,TRBV11-1,-,TRBJ1-2,CASSMDRAYGYTF,TGTGCCAGCAGCATGGACAGGGCTTATGGCTACACCTTC
-,TRBV2,-,TRBJ1-3,CASSVGQPGNTIYF,TGTGCCAGCAGTGTGGGGCAGCCTGGAAACACCATATATTTT
-,TRBV19,-,TRBJ1-2,CASASGASLYAGYTF,TGTGCCAGTGCGTCTGGGGCTTCTCTCTATGCGGGCTACACCTTC
-,TRBV4-3,-,TRBJ2-4,CASSPGPLAKNIQYF,TGCGCCAGCAGCCCGGGACCTCTAGCCAAAAACATTCAGTACTTC
-,TRBV30,-,TRBJ1-2,CAWSLPHGGYTF,TGTGCCTGGAGCCTTCCCCACGGGGGCTACACCTTC
-,TRBV7-9,-,TRBJ1-2,CASSLAGYGYTF,TGTGCCAGCAGCTTAGCGGGCTATGGCTACACCTTC
TRBD1,TRBV5-1,few,TRBJ1-6,CASSVRPGGDSPLHF,TGCGCCAGCAGCGTAAGACCAGGGGGCGATTCACCCCTCCACTTT
TRBD1,TRBV13,-,TRBJ2-3,CASSIRDRGTDTQYF,TGTGCCAGCAGCATCCGGGACAGGGGCACAGATACGCAGTATTTT
TRBD2,TRBV7-6,-,TRBJ2-3,CASSRRLASTDTQYF,TGTGCCAGCAGCCGAAGACTAGCGAGCACAGATACGCAGTATTTT
TRBD1,TRBV5-6,-,TRBJ2-3,CASSAGTENFVLSTDTQYF,TGTGCCAGCAGCGCCGGGACAGAAAATTTCGTTCTAAGCACAGATACGCAGTATTTT
-,TRBV19,few,TRBJ2-7,CASSVGYEQYF,TGTGCCAGTAGTGTCGGATACGAGCAGTACTTC
-,TRBV7-8,once,TRBJ2-2,CASRADSVTGELFF,TGTGCCAGCAGGGCGGATAGTGTGACCGGGGAGCTGTTTTTT
-,TRBV7-9,-,TRBJ2-5,CASSLGGQYQETQYF,TGTGCCAGCAGCTTAGGCGGACAGTACCAAGAGACCCAGTACTTC
-,TRBV30,-,TRBJ1-2,CAWSLGGYGYTF,TGTGCCTGGAGTCTGGGGGGCTATGGCTACACCTTC
-,TRBV5-4,-,TRBJ2-2,CASSQVLVPGGELFF,TGTGCCAGCAGCCAAGTACTAGTCCCCGGCGGGGAGCTGTTTTTT
TRBD1,TRBV2,-,TRBJ1-1,CASRLRPQGGFTEAFF,TGTGCCAGCAGGCTAAGGCCACAGGGGGGATTTACTGAAGCTTTCTTT
-,TRBV7-2,-,TRBJ1-5,CASSLDRSGRNQPQHF,TGTGCCAGCAGCTTAGACAGGTCTGGTCGTAATCAGCCCCAGCATTTT
TRBD1,TRBV7-9,once,TRBJ2-5,CASRTGEETQYF,TGTGCCAGCAGAACAGGGGAAGAGACCCAGTACTTC
-,TRBV28,-,TRBJ2-1,CASSAPRLVRNEQFF,TGTGCCAGCAGCGCCCCCCGACTAGTACGCAATGAGCAGTTCTTC
TRBD1,TRBV2,-,TRBJ1-3,CASTGDRAGNTIYF,TGTGCCAGCACCGGGGACAGGGCTGGAAACACCATATATTTT
TRBD1,TRBV6-1,-,TRBJ1-1,CASSFLRDRVSAFF,TGTGCCAGCAGTTTTCTCCGGGACAGGGTATCAGCTTTCTTT
-,TRBV10-3,-,TRBJ2-7,CAISSRDTSSYEQYF,TGTGCCATCAGTAGCCGGGACACCTCCTCCTACGAGCAGTACTTC
TRBD2,TRBV9,-,TRBJ2-1,CASSKGLAGVAYNEQFF,TGTGCCAGCAGCAAGGGACTAGCGGGAGTCGCCTACAATGAGCAGTTCTTC
-,TRBV6-5,-,TRBJ1-2,CASSYSGRVGYGYTF,TGTGCCAGCAGTTACTCCGGCAGGGTAGGATATGGCTACACCTTC